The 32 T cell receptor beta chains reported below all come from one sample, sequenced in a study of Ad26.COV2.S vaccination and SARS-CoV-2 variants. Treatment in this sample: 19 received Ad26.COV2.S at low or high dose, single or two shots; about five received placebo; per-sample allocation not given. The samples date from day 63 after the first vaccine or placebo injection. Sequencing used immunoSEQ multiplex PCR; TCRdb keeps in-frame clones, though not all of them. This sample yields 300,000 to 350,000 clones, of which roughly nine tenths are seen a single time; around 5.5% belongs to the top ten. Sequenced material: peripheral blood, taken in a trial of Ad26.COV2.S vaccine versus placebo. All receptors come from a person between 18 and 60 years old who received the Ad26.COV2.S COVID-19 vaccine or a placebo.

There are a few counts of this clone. CDR3: CASSLSGGWSPLHF. The CDR3, as DNA: TGTGCCAGCAGCTTATCAGGTGGATGGTCACCCCTCCACTTT. This chain links TRBV13 with TRBJ1-6; D unresolved. The CDR3 has 14 residues. V lost 2 bases to trimming and J lost 10 bases, with 12 bases between them. Germline V CDR1 and CDR2: PRHDT, FYEKMQ (reference sequence).

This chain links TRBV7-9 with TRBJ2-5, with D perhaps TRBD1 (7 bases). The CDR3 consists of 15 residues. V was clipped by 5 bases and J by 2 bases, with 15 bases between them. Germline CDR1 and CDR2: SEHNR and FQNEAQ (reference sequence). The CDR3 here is CASSTGGTAQETQYF. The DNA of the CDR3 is TGTGCCAGCAGCACAGGCGGGACAGCTCAAGAGACCCAGTACTTC. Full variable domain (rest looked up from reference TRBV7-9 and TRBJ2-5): DTGVSQNPRHKITKRGQNVTFRCDPISEHNRLYWYRQTLGQGPEFLTYFQNEAQLEKSRLLSDRFSAERPKGSFSTLEIQRTEQGDSAMYLCASSTGGTAQETQYFGPGTRLLVL.

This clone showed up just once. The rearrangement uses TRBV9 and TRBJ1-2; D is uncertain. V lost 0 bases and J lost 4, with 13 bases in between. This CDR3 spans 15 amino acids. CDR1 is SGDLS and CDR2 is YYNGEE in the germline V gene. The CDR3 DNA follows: TGTGCCAGCAGCGTAGCGGTTACAACGCTCTATGGCTACACCTTC. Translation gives CASSVAVTTLYGYTF.

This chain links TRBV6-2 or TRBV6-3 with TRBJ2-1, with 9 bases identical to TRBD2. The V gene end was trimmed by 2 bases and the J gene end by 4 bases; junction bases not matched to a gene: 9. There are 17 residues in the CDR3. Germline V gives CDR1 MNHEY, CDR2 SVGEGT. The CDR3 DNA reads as TGTGCCAGCAGTTACCCCGAACTAGCGGGCGAATACAATGAGCAGTTCTTC. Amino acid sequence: CASSYPELAGEYNEQFF.

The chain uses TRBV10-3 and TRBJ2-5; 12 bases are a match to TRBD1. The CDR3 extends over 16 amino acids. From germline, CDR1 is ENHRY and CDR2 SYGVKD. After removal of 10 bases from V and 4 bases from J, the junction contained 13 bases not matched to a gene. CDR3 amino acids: CASMPGQGAGGETQYF. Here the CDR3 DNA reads TGTGCCAGTATGCCGGGACAGGGGGCGGGGGGAGAGACCCAGTACTTC.

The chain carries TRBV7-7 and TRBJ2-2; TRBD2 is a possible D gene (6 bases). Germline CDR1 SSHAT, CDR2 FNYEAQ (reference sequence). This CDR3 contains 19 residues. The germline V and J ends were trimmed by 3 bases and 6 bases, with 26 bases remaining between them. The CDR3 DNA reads TGTGCCAGCAGCTTGGGAGCGGGCGGGACGGAGGTAGATGCCGGGGAGCTGTTTTTT. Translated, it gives CASSLGAGGTEVDAGELFF.

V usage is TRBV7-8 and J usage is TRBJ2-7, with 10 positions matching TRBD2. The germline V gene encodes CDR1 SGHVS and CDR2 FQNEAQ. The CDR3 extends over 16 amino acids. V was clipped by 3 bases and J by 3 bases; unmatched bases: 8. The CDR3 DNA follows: TGTGCCAGCAGCTTCCGGACTAGCGGAGGCGTCTACGAGCAGTACTTC. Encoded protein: CASSFRTSGGVYEQYF.

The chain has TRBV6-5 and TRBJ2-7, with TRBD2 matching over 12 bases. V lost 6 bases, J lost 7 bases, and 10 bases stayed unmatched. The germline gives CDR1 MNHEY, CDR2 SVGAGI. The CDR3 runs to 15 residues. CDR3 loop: CASRGGTSGSQEQYV. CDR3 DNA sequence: TGTGCCAGCAGGGGAGGGACTAGCGGGTCCCAGGAGCAGTACGTC.

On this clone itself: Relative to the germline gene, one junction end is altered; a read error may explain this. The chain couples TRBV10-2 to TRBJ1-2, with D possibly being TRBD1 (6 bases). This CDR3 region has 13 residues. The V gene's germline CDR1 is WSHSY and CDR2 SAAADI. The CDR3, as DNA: TGCGCCAGCAGCCGGACGGACAGTAGCGTCCTCTTCTTC. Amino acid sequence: CASSRTDSSVLFF.

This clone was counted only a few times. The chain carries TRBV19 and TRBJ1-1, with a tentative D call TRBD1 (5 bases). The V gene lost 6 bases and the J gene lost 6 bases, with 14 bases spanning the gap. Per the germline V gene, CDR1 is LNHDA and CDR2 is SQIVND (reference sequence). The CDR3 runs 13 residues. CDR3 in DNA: TGTGCCAGTAGCCATTACCGGGACGCTGAAGCTTTCTTT. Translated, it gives CASSHYRDAEAFF.

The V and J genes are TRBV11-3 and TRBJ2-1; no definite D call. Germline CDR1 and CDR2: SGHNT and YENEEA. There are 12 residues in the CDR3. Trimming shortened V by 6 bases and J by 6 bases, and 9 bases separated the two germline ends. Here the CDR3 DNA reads TGTGCCAGCAGTAGGCAGGCCAATGAGCAGTTCTTC. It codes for CASSRQANEQFF.

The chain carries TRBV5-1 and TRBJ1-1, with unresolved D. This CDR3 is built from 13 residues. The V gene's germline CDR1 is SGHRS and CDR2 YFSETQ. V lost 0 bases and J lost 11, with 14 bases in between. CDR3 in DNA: TGCGCCAGCAGCTTGGAGGCAGGCTTTGAGGCTTTCTTT. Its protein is CASSLEAGFEAFF.

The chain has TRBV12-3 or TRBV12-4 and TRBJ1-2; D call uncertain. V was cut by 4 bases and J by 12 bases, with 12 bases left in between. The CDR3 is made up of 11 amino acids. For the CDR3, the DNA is TGTGCCAGCAGTTCCCGGGCCCATAACACCTTC. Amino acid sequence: CASSSRAHNTF.

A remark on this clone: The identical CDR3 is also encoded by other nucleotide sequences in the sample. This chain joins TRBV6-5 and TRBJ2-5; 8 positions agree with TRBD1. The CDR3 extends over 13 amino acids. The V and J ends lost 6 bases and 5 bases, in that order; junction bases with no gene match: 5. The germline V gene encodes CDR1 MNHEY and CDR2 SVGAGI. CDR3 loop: CASRQGARETQYF. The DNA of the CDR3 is TGTGCCAGCAGGCAGGGGGCCAGGGAGACCCAGTACTTC.

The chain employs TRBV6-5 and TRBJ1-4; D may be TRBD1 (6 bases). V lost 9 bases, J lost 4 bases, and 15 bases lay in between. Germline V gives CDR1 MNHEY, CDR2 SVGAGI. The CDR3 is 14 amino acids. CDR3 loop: CASTVTGLNEKLFF. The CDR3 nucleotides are TGTGCCAGTACCGTGACAGGCCTTAATGAAAAACTGTTTTTT.

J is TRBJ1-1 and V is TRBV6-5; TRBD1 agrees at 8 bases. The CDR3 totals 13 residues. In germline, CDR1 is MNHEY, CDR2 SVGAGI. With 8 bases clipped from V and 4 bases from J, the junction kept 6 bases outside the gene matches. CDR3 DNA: TGTGCCAGCTACAGGGGGATTACCACTGAAGCTTTCTTT. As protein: CASYRGITTEAFF.

The CDR3 region has the DNA TGTGCCAGCAGCTCAATAGGGAGCTATGGCTACACCTTC. This gives the protein CASSSIGSYGYTF. The rearrangement joins TRBV7-2 to TRBJ1-2; no reliable D call. CDR1 SGHTA and CDR2 FQGNSA come from the germline V gene. The CDR3 contains 13 residues. V lost 4 bases to trimming and J lost 4 bases, with 10 bases between them.

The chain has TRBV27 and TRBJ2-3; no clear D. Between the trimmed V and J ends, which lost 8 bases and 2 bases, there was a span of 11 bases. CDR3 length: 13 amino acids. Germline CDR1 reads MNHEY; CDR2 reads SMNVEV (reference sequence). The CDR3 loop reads CASYKQNTDTQYF. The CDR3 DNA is TGTGCCAGCTACAAGCAGAACACAGATACGCAGTATTTT.

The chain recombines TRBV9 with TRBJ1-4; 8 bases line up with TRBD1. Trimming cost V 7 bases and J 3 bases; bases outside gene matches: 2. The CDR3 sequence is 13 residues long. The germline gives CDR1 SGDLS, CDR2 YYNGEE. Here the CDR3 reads CASGDRSNEKLFF. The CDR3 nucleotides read TGTGCCAGCGGGGACAGGTCTAATGAAAAACTGTTTTTT.

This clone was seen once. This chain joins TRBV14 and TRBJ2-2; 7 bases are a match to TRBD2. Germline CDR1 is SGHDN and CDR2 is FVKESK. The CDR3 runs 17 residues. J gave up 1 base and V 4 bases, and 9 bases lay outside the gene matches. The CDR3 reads CASSPLGGGLNTGELFF. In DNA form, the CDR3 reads TGTGCCAGCAGCCCCCTGGGGGGAGGGCTGAACACCGGGGAGCTGTTTTTT.

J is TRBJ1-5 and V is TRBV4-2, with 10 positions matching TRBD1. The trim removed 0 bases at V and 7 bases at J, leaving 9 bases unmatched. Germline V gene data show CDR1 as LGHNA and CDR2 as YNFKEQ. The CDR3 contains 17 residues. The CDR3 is CASSQDRWDRGVQPQHF. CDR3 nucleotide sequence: TGTGCCAGCAGCCAAGATCGGTGGGACAGGGGCGTCCAGCCCCAGCATTTT.

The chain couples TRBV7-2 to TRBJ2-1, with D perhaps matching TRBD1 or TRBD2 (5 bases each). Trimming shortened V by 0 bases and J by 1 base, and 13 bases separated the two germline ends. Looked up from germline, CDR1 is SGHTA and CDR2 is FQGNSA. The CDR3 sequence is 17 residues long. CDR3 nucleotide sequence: TGTGCCAGCAGCTTAGCAGCCGGGACCCAATCCTACAATGAGCAGTTCTTC. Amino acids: CASSLAAGTQSYNEQFF.

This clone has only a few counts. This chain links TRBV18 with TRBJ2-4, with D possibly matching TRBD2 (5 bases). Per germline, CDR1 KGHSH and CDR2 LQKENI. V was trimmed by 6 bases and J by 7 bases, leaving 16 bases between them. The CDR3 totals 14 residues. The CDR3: CASSPSGVVNIQYF. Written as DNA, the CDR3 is TGTGCCAGCTCCCCGAGCGGTGTAGTTAACATTCAGTACTTC.

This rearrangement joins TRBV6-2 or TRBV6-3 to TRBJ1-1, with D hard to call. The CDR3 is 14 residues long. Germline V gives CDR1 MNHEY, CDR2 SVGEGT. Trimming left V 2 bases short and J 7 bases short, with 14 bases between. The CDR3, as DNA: TGTGCCAGCAGTTACCCCCCACACACAGATGAAGCTTTCTTT. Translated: CASSYPPHTDEAFF.

Written as DNA, the CDR3 is TGTGCCAGCAGCTTAGGTAGTGGGGATTACACTGAAGCTTTCTTT. Its translation: CASSLGSGDYTEAFF. The gene calls are TRBV7-2 and TRBJ1-1; D unclear. This CDR3 has 15 amino acids. CDR1 is SGHTA, CDR2 FQGNSA, per germline. V was shortened by 1 base and J by 3 bases, with 12 bases between the two germline ends.

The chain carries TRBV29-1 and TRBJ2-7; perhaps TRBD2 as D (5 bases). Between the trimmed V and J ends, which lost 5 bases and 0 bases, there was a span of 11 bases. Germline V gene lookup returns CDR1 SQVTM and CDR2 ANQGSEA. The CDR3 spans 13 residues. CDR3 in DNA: TGCAGCGTTCGCGGGTTCTACTCCTACGAGCAGTACTTC. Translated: CSVRGFYSYEQYF.

CDR3 in DNA: TGTGCCGCCAGGGGGTACTATGGCTACACCTTC. Protein: CAARGYYGYTF. V is TRBV27 and J is TRBJ1-2; 7 bases line up with TRBD1. Trimming at V came to 11 bases and at J to 3 bases, leaving 3 bases not matched to a gene. Germline V gene lookup returns CDR1 MNHEY and CDR2 SMNVEV (reference sequence). The CDR3 has 11 amino acids.

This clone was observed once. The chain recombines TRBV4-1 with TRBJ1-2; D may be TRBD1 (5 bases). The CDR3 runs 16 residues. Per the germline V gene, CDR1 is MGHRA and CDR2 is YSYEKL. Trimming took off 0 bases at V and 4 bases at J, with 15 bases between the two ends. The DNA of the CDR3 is TGCGCCAGCAGCCAAGACCCATTTGACAGAGGCTATGGCTACACCTTC. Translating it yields CASSQDPFDRGYGYTF.

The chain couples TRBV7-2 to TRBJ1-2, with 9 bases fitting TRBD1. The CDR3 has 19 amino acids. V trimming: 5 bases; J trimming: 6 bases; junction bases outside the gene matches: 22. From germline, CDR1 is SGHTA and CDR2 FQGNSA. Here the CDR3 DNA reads TGTGCCAGCAGCCCTCAACAGGGGGCGACGGCGGGGGGTGACAATGGCTACACCTTC. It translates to CASSPQQGATAGGDNGYTF.

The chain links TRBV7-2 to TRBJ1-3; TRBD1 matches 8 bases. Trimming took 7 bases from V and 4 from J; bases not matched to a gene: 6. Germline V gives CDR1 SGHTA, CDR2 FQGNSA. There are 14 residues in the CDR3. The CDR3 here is CASTPGQGGNTIYF. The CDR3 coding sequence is TGTGCCAGCACCCCCGGACAGGGAGGAAACACCATATATTTT. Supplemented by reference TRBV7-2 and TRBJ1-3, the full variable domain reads GAGVSQSPSNKVTEKGKDVELRCDPISGHTALYWYRQSLGQGLEFLIYFQGNSAPDKSGLPSDRFSAERTGGSVSTLTIQRTQQEDSAVYLCASTPGQGGNTIYFGEGSWLTVV.

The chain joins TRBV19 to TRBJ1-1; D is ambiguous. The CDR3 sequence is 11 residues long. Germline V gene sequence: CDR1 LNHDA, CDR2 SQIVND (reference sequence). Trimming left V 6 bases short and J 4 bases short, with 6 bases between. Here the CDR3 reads CASREGTEAFF. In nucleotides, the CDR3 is TGTGCCAGTAGAGAGGGCACTGAAGCTTTCTTT.

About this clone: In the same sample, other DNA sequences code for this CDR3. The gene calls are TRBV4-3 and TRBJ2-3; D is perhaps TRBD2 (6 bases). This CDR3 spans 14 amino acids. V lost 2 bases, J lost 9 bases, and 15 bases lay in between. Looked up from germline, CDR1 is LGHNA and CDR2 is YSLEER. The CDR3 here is CASSQRLEGTTQYF. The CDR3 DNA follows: TGCGCCAGCAGCCAAAGGCTGGAGGGAACCACGCAGTATTTT.